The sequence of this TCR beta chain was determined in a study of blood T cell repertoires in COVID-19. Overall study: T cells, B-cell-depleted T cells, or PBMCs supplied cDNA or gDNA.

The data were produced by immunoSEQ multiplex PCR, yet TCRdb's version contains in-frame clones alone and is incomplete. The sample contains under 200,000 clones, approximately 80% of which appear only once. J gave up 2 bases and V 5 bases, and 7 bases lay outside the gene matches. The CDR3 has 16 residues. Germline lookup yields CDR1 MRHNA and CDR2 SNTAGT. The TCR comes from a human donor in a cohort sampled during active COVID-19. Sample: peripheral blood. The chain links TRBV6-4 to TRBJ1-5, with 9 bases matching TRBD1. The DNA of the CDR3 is TGTGCCAGCAGTTCCCGGGACAGGGAACGCAATCAGCCCCAGCATTTT. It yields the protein CASSSRDRERNQPQHF.